The 29 T cell receptor beta chains in this list originate from one sample, sequenced in a study of blood T cell repertoires in COVID-19. Only in-frame clones appear in the TCRdb table, and some are missing; sequencing was by immunoSEQ multiplex PCR. This table has about 30,000 clones, just over 90% appearing once. The sample consisted of peripheral blood. These receptors originate from a man aged 50-59 years with active COVID-19.

The chain joins TRBV6-2 or TRBV6-3 to TRBJ2-7, with TRBD1 identical over 8 bases. With V trimmed by 5 bases and J by 4 bases, 13 bases remained unmatched. The CDR3 contains 16 residues. Per the germline V gene, CDR1 is MNHEY and CDR2 is SVGEGT. The CDR3 nucleotides read TGTGCCAGCAGTCGAGCCCCGGGGACAGGCCCGTACGAGCAGTACTTC. Translating it yields CASSRAPGTGPYEQYF.

The chain has TRBV12-2 and TRBJ2-1; TRBD1 reflects the table's D call only, with no check against the DNA. TRBV12-2 constitutes a pseudogene. The CDR3 runs to 16 residues. CDR3 DNA: TGTGCAAGTCGCTTAGGGGGACAGGGGTTAAGGGCTGAGCAGTTCTTC. Translation gives CASRLGGQGLRAEQFF.

This chain uses TRBV30 with TRBJ1-1; D perhaps matches TRBD1 (5 bases). CDR3 length equals 13 residues. Germline lookup yields CDR1 GTSNPN and CDR2 SVGIG (reference sequence). V lost 0 bases to trimming and J lost 1 base, with 6 bases between them. The DNA for the CDR3 is TGTGCCTGGAGTGTCCAGGGGAACACTGAAGCTTTCTTT. This codes for CAWSVQGNTEAFF.

This chain uses TRBV6-5 with TRBJ2-7, with 7 bases identical to TRBD2. Germline V gene lookup returns CDR1 MNHEY and CDR2 SVGAGI. This CDR3 has 13 amino acids. The ends lost 7 bases at V and 2 bases at J; junction bases unmatched: 5. The CDR3 nucleotides read TGTGCCAGCACGGGGGGAGGGCCCTACGAGCAGTACTTC. It yields the protein CASTGGGPYEQYF.

The chain links TRBV6-5 to TRBJ1-6, with 7 bases matching TRBD1. The germline V gene encodes CDR1 MNHEY and CDR2 SVGAGI. CDR3 length equals 15 residues. After removal of 10 bases from V and 5 bases from J, the junction contained 11 bases not matched to a gene. CDR3 amino acids: CATKASGTDNSPLHF. In nucleotides, the CDR3 is TGTGCCACCAAAGCTTCCGGGACAGATAATTCACCCCTCCACTTT.

This chain links TRBV25-1 with TRBJ1-6; weak D call: TRBD1 (6 bases). The CDR3 has 14 residues. Germline CDR1 is MGHDK and CDR2 is SYGVNS. V lost 9 bases and J lost 6, with 15 bases in between. The CDR3 loop is CARTRTEVNSPLHF. Here the CDR3 DNA reads TGTGCCAGGACTCGGACAGAGGTTAATTCACCCCTCCACTTT.

The DNA of the CDR3 is TGTGCCAGCAGCACGGGACAGGGGGCAGAGACCCAGTACTTC. It encodes CASSTGQGAETQYF. The chain links TRBV11-2 to TRBJ2-5; 12 bases match TRBD1. CDR3 length: 14 residues. J was trimmed by 4 bases and V by 5 bases; bases with no gene match: 2. Germline assignment: CDR1 SGHAT and CDR2 FQNNGV.

The chain links TRBV5-1 to TRBJ2-5, with D possibly being TRBD2 (6 bases). The germline V gene has CDR1 SGHRS and CDR2 YFSETQ. V lost 0 bases and J 3 bases, leaving 9 bases between the germline ends. The length of the CDR3 is 14 residues. The CDR3 bases are TGCGCCAGCAGCTTGGTGGGCGGGGAAGAGACCCAGTACTTC. It translates to CASSLVGGEETQYF.

The chain couples TRBV7-3 to TRBJ2-2, with a weak D call TRBD1 (5 bases). This CDR3 is built from 13 residues. The germline V gene has CDR1 SGHTA and CDR2 FQGTGA. Trimming took 2 bases from V and 6 from J, leaving 7 bases between them. The CDR3 DNA follows: TGTGCCAGCAGCTTAGGGGCGGCCGGGGAGCTGTTTTTT. It is translated as CASSLGAAGELFF.

This sequence joins TRBV6-1 and TRBJ1-1; TRBD1 matches 12 bases. The CDR3 sequence is 16 residues long. V shed 4 bases and J 4 bases; nucleotides not matched to a gene: 7. CDR1 MNHNS and CDR2 SASEGT come from the germline V gene. In DNA, the CDR3 is TGTGCCAGCAGTGCGGGACAGGGGGCTGGGAGCACTGAAGCTTTCTTT. This encodes CASSAGQGAGSTEAFF.

V and J are TRBV6-5 and TRBJ1-2; D might be TRBD1 (5 bases). Germline-derived CDR1 and CDR2 are MNHEY and SVGAGI. V gave up 2 bases and J gave up 4 bases, with 17 bases separating them. The CDR3 sequence is 16 residues long. CDR3 in amino acids: CASSYHDMNRGYGYTF. CDR3 nucleotide sequence: TGTGCCAGCAGTTACCATGACATGAATAGGGGCTATGGCTACACCTTC.

The rearrangement joins TRBV11-2 to TRBJ2-7, with D perhaps TRBD2 (5 bases). V gave up 1 base and J gave up 5 bases, with 6 bases separating them. CDR1 and CDR2 (germline): SGHAT, FQNNGV. The CDR3 consists of 12 residues. CDR3 sequence reads: CASSLGGNEQYF. The CDR3 nucleotides read TGTGCCAGCAGCTTAGGAGGGAACGAGCAGTACTTC.

This rearrangement joins TRBV27 to TRBJ2-3, with D unresolved. Germline CDR1 is MNHEY and CDR2 is SMNVEV (reference sequence). The CDR3 is 15 residues long. Trimming shortened V by 1 base and J by 1 base, and 9 bases separated the two germline ends. As DNA, the CDR3 is TGTGCCAGCAGTTTATGGGCTCTGGGCACAGATACGCAGTATTTT. It specifies CASSLWALGTDTQYF.

This clone appeared a single time. The chain combines TRBV5-1 with TRBJ1-4, with TRBD1 matching over 9 bases. The trim removed 2 bases at V and 5 bases at J, leaving 7 bases unmatched. Germline-derived CDR1 and CDR2 are SGHRS and YFSETQ. The CDR3 is 16 residues long. The CDR3 sequence is CASSFATGQGNEKLFF. Written as DNA, the CDR3 is TGCGCCAGCAGCTTCGCGACTGGACAGGGGAATGAAAAACTGTTTTTT.

The J gene is TRBJ2-7, the V gene TRBV30; D gene unclear. The CDR3 is 16 residues long. The V end was cut by 4 bases, the J end by 2 bases, with 21 bases between. Germline lookup yields CDR1 GTSNPN and CDR2 SVGIG (reference sequence). CDR3 residues: CAWTGPGLQFPYEQYF. In DNA, the CDR3 is TGTGCCTGGACCGGTCCAGGCCTACAGTTCCCCTACGAGCAGTACTTC.

The chain has TRBV11-3 and TRBJ1-6; D gene uncertain. The CDR3 spans 16 residues. CDR1 and CDR2 from the germline V gene are SGHNT and YENEEA. Trimming took 5 bases from V and 0 from J, leaving 11 bases between them. CDR3 amino acids: CASSENSNSYNSPLHF. The CDR3 region has the DNA TGTGCCAGCAGCGAAAACAGTAACTCCTATAATTCACCCCTCCACTTT.

The rearrangement uses TRBV30 and TRBJ2-7; D is perhaps TRBD2 (5 bases). The CDR3 runs 12 residues. The ends were cut back, 3 bases at V and 2 bases at J, with 8 bases in the middle. Germline CDR1 and CDR2: GTSNPN and SVGIG (reference sequence). The CDR3 coding sequence is TGTGCCTGGAGGACGGGGACCTACGAGCAGTACTTC. This translates into CAWRTGTYEQYF.

The CDR3 loop reads CASSWGGQADEQFF. DNA of the CDR3: TGTGCCAGCAGCTGGGGGGGACAGGCAGATGAGCAGTTCTTC. The chain joins TRBV11-3 to TRBJ2-1; D might be TRBD1 (8 bases). CDR1 and CDR2 (germline): SGHNT, YENEEA. This CDR3 contains 14 residues. V gave up 4 bases and J gave up 8 bases, with 15 bases separating them.

The chain uses TRBV7-9 and TRBJ1-2; D is unclear. The ends were cut back, 0 bases at V and 7 bases at J, with 15 bases in the middle. The germline CDR1 and CDR2 sequences are SEHNR and FQNEAQ (reference sequence). The CDR3 loop spans 15 amino acids. CDR3 nucleotide sequence: TGTGCCAGCAGCTTAGCGTGGAGGGCTGAGGGTGGCTACACCTTC. Encoded protein: CASSLAWRAEGGYTF.

DNA for the CDR3: TGTGCCAGCAGCCAGGGACTAGCGGAGAACACCGGGGAGCTGTTTTTT. It is translated as CASSQGLAENTGELFF. The rearrangement joins TRBV4-2 to TRBJ2-2; TRBD2 aligns across 11 bases. Trimming removed 3 bases from V and 1 base from J; junction bases left unmatched: 1. Germline V lookup: CDR1 LGHNA, CDR2 YNFKEQ. The CDR3 has 16 amino acids.

V usage is TRBV6-1 and J usage is TRBJ1-2; D might be TRBD1 (6 bases). The CDR3 spans 14 residues. V was pared by 0 bases and J by 5 bases, with 10 bases between. Germline CDR1 reads MNHNS; CDR2 reads SASEGT. This CDR3 reads CASSEAGQLYGYTF. CDR3 DNA sequence: TGTGCCAGCAGTGAAGCAGGACAGCTTTATGGCTACACCTTC.

V is TRBV6-5 and J is TRBJ1-1, with 7 nucleotides matching TRBD1. V was clipped by 4 bases and J by 4 bases; unmatched bases: 6. There are 14 residues in the CDR3. The germline CDR1 and CDR2 sequences are MNHEY and SVGAGI. CDR3 loop: CASSFYRGGTEAFF. The CDR3 nucleotides read TGTGCCAGCAGTTTCTACAGGGGCGGCACTGAAGCTTTCTTT.

The rearrangement uses TRBV5-1 and TRBJ1-1; maybe TRBD1 (5 bases). The CDR3 is made up of 14 amino acids. V gave up 4 bases and J gave up 8 bases, with 18 bases separating them. Germline values: CDR1 SGHRS, CDR2 YFSETQ. The CDR3 nucleotides are TGCGCCAGCAGCCCCGGGGACTCGGCCGGGGAAGCTTTCTTT. Translating it yields CASSPGDSAGEAFF.

The V call is TRBV28, the J call TRBJ1-3, with a possible D match to TRBD1 (5 bases). V lost 7 bases to trimming and J lost 2 bases, with 18 bases between them. Germline values: CDR1 MDHEN, CDR2 SYDVKM. This CDR3 region has 16 residues. The CDR3 sequence is CASTDPQGRAGNTIYF. CDR3 nucleotide sequence: TGTGCCAGCACCGACCCCCAGGGAAGGGCTGGAAACACCATATATTTT.

This chain connects TRBV9 to TRBJ2-1; TRBD2 matches at 11 bases. CDR3 length: 18 residues. Germline trimming cut 0 bases from V and 3 bases from J; bases unmatched to any gene: 8. Germline V gene data show CDR1 as SGDLS and CDR2 as YYNGEE. In DNA, the CDR3 is TGTGCCAGCAGCGTAGAGGGGGGGACTAGCGGTTACTACAATGAGCAGTTCTTC. Residues: CASSVEGGTSGYYNEQFF.

Here the CDR3 reads CASSQDFRGRSYEQYF. The DNA of the CDR3 is TGCGCCAGCAGCCAAGATTTTAGGGGGCGGTCCTACGAGCAGTACTTC. This chain links TRBV4-1 with TRBJ2-7, with 7 bases that match TRBD1. V dropped 0 bases and J dropped 1; count of bases not matched to a gene: 6. The CDR3 extends over 16 amino acids. Germline-derived CDR1 and CDR2 are MGHRA and YSYEKL.

The V call is TRBV29-1, the J call TRBJ2-2; D is ambiguous. The V gene lost 5 bases and the J gene lost 2 bases, with 6 bases spanning the gap. There are 12 residues in the CDR3. Germline values: CDR1 SQVTM, CDR2 ANQGSEA. CDR3 coding DNA: TGCAGCGTTCCAGGAAACACCGGGGAGCTGTTTTTT. This translates into CSVPGNTGELFF.

CDR3 DNA: TGTGCCAGCAGTGAACCCGAAGCAGGGGCATACGAGCAGTACTTC. Translation: CASSEPEAGAYEQYF. The V and J genes are TRBV2 and TRBJ2-7, with D perhaps TRBD1 (6 bases). Germline assignment: CDR1 SNHLY and CDR2 FYNNEI. CDR3 length: 15 amino acids. Trimming pared 2 bases from V and 4 bases from J, leaving 15 bases between.

This chain connects TRBV11-2 to TRBJ2-1; TRBD1 matches at 7 bases. This CDR3 region has 15 residues. CDR1 and CDR2 (germline): SGHAT, FQNNGV. With 3 bases clipped from V and 2 bases from J, the junction kept 4 bases outside the gene matches. The CDR3 nucleotides are TGTGCCAGCAGCTTTGGGCAGGGGGCCTACAATGAGCAGTTCTTC. It encodes CASSFGQGAYNEQFF.